The sequence of this T cell receptor (beta chain) was determined in a study of CD8 T cells in Susac syndrome. Reverse transcription of roughly 0.5 to 1 ug RNA was performed with random hexamers. From the immunoSEQ multiplex PCR reads, TCRdb called clonotypes with MiXCR, one entry per CDR3 protein. Of under 200,000 distinct CDR3 sequences listed, about 93% are singletons. CDR1 is SGHVS and CDR2 is FQNEAQ in the germline V gene. With 0 bases removed from V and 10 bases from J, the gap between germline ends came to 7 bases. CDR3 length equals 12 residues. The TCR originated in a human donor in good health. The genes are TRBV7-8 and TRBJ2-1; no firm D call. The sample taken for sequencing was CD4+ T cells from PBMCs. The CDR3 DNA is TGTGCCAGCAGCTTAGCGACCCAAGAGCAGTTCTTC. Protein sequence: CASSLATQEQFF. The variable domain in full, completed from reference TRBV7-8 and TRBJ2-1, reads GAGVSQSPRYKVAKRGQDVALRCDPISGHVSLFWYQQALGQGPEFLTYFQNEAQLDKSGLPSDRFFAERPEGSVSTLKIQRTQQEDSAVYLCASSLATQEQFFGPGTRLTVL.